The 2 T cell receptor beta chains given below trace back to one sample, sequenced in a study of blood T cell repertoires in COVID-19. The data were produced by immunoSEQ multiplex PCR, yet TCRdb's version contains in-frame clones alone and is incomplete. This table holds some 100,000 clones, 85% to 90% found once. The sequenced sample was peripheral blood. The source of these receptors is a man in his fifties with COVID-19, enrolled during active disease.

The chain uses TRBV4-3 and TRBJ2-5, with 9 nucleotides matching TRBD2. CDR1 is LGHNA and CDR2 is YSLEER in the germline V gene. Trimming removed 1 base from V and 1 base from J; junction bases left unmatched: 1. The CDR3 sequence is 15 residues long. The chain's CDR3 is CASSQARGGQETQYF. The DNA for the CDR3 is TGCGCCAGCAGCCAAGCGCGGGGGGGCCAAGAGACCCAGTACTTC.

This clone was seen only a few times. The chain joins TRBV9 to TRBJ1-4, with 8 bases fitting TRBD1. V dropped 0 bases and J dropped 8; count of bases not matched to a gene: 9. This CDR3 region has 16 residues. The germline V gene has CDR1 SGDLS and CDR2 YYNGEE. The CDR3 DNA is TGTGCCAGCAGCGTAGCCCCGCAGGGGGCCAACGAAAAACTGTTTTTT. Its protein product is CASSVAPQGANEKLFF.